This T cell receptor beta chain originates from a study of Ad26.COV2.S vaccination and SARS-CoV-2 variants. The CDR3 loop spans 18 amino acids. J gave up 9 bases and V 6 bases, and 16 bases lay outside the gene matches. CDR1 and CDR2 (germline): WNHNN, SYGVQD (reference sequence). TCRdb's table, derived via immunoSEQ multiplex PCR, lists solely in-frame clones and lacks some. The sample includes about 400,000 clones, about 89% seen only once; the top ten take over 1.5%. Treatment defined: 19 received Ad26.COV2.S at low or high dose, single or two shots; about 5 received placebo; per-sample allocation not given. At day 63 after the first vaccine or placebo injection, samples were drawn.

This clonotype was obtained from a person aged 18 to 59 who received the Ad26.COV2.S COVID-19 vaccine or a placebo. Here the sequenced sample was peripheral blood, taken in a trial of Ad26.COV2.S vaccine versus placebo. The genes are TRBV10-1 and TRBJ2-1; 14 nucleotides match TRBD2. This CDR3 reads CASRAGLAGVKGWGEQFF. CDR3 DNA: TGCGCCAGCAGGGCGGGACTAGCGGGAGTTAAGGGGTGGGGTGAGCAGTTCTTC.